The next 23 T cell receptor beta chains were all read from a single sample in a study of metastatic and nonmetastatic thyroid tumors. MiXCR reprocessed the PCR reads for TCRdb. The repertoire holds fewer than 15,000 clones, with under 25% as singletons. Each patient came to thyroid surgery without any prior treatment (of any kind). The sequenced material came from adjacent normal tissue. Every receptor here comes from a female donor with papillary thyroid cancer or a benign thyroid nodule (not recorded which). Some clones in this sample may be carry-over from other donors' samples.

This clone was seen ten or more times. The chain joins TRBV7-8 to TRBJ2-1, with D perhaps TRBD1 (6 bases). V was shortened by 1 base and J by 7 bases, with 8 bases between the two germline ends. Germline CDR1 is SGHVS and CDR2 is FQNEAQ. The CDR3 covers 13 residues. The CDR3 loop is CASSLDRVNEQFF. CDR3 in DNA: TGTGCCAGCAGCTTAGACAGGGTGAATGAGCAGTTCTTC. Drawing the rest from reference TRBV7-8 and TRBJ2-1, the complete variable domain is GAGVSQSPRYKVAKRGQDVALRCDPISGHVSLFWYQQALGQGPEFLTYFQNEAQLDKSGLPSDRFFAERPEGSVSTLKIQRTQQEDSAVYLCASSLDRVNEQFFGPGTRLTVL.

Details on this clone: Possible read error: a much larger clone is one base away. The chain employs TRBV20-1 and TRBJ1-2; TRBD1 is a possible D gene (5 bases). Germline CDR1 is DFQATT and CDR2 is SNEGSKA (reference sequence). This CDR3 has 15 amino acids. The germline V and J ends were trimmed by 4 bases and 4 bases, with 19 bases remaining between them. Written as DNA, the CDR3 is TGCAGTGCTAACCGGGGGAACAAATGGGTCTATGGCTACACCTTC. Translating it yields CSANRGNKWVYGYTF.

At least ten counts were recorded for this clone. The rearrangement links TRBV5-6 to TRBJ1-1; unclear D gene. V shed 0 bases and J shed 6 bases, with 18 bases lying between them. This CDR3 is built from 16 residues. Per germline, CDR1 SGHDT and CDR2 YYEEEE. CDR3 protein: CASSLEGERTAAEAFF. In nucleotides, the CDR3 is TGTGCCAGCAGCTTGGAAGGCGAGAGAACCGCAGCTGAAGCTTTCTTT.

Details on this clone: Because it lacks the conserved phenylalanine or tryptophan at the end, this CDR3 is likely a read error. This sequence joins TRBV11-2 and TRBJ2-5; D ambiguous. Per the germline V gene, CDR1 is SGHAT and CDR2 is FQNNGV. The CDR3 spans 12 residues. This chain's CDR3 is CASGLTGETQYS. The CDR3 region has the DNA TGTGCCAGCGGCTTAACGGGAGAGACCCAGTACTCC.

A word on this clone: The CDR3 ends on some other residue instead of the conserved phenylalanine or tryptophan, so this is likely a read error. Because the CDR3's place on the DNA is in doubt, the DNA is left out and the CDR3 is given as listed by TCRdb. The chain couples TRBV6-2 or TRBV6-3 to TRBJ2-1; the table's D call of TRBD2 was not tested on the DNA. Per the germline V gene, CDR1 is MNHEY and CDR2 is SVGEGT. The CDR3 contains 15 residues when both ends are counted. The CDR3 protein is CTSRALAGALAGATL.

The table lists this clone with many counts. The chain employs TRBV20-1 and TRBJ2-3; 7 bases align to TRBD2. The CDR3 is made up of 16 amino acids. Losses at the gene ends were 1 base for V and 2 bases for J; bases not matched to a gene: 9. Germline V CDR1 and CDR2: DFQATT, SNEGSKA (reference sequence). CDR3: CSARVGVGGPTDTQYF. For the CDR3, the DNA is TGCAGTGCTAGAGTGGGGGTGGGAGGGCCCACAGATACGCAGTATTTT.

In its sample, this clone was seen once. The gene calls are TRBV18 and TRBJ2-1, with D unresolved. V was pared by 5 bases and J by 5 bases, with 10 bases between. Germline loops: CDR1 KGHSH, CDR2 LQKENI. The CDR3 has 13 amino acids. This CDR3 is CASSVTTHNEQFF. The CDR3 DNA sequence: TGTGCCAGCTCAGTTACTACCCACAATGAGCAGTTCTTC.

By its share, this clone is medium-sized. The chain employs TRBV12-3 or TRBV12-4 and TRBJ1-1; no clear D gene. Trimming took 3 bases from V and 1 from J, leaving 6 bases between them. This CDR3 region has 13 residues. The DNA for the CDR3 is TGTGCCAGCAGTTTTGCGGAGAACACTGAAGCTTTCTTT. Encoded protein: CASSFAENTEAFF.

This rearrangement joins TRBV12-5 to TRBJ2-7; 10 nucleotides line up with TRBD2. This CDR3 has 15 residues. The germline CDR1 and CDR2 sequences are LGHNT and FRNRAP. V trimming: 2 bases; J trimming: 0 bases; junction bases outside the gene matches: 1. CDR3 residues: CASGLPSGSSYEQYF. CDR3 nucleotide sequence: TGTGCTAGTGGTTTGCCTAGCGGGAGCTCCTACGAGCAGTACTTC.

V usage is TRBV20-1 and J usage is TRBJ2-2, with D unresolved. V lost 3 bases and J 10 bases, leaving 12 bases between the germline ends. Germline CDR1 reads DFQATT; CDR2 reads SNEGSKA (reference sequence). This CDR3 is 12 amino acids long. The CDR3, as DNA: TGCAGTGCTAGCCTGAACACCTTGGAGCTGTTTTTT. Its translation is CSASLNTLELFF.

This clone was detected many times. V and J are TRBV7-4 and TRBJ2-2, with no clear D. Looked up from germline, CDR1 is SGHVT and CDR2 is SQSDAQ. The V and J ends lost 1 base and 4 bases respectively, with 4 bases between them. The CDR3 has 13 residues. CDR3 sequence reads: CASSLGGTGELFF. The CDR3 coding sequence is TGTGCCAGCAGCTTAGGAGGCACCGGGGAGCTGTTTTTT.

This rearrangement joins TRBV20-1 to TRBJ2-1; no reliable D call. The CDR3 is made up of 14 amino acids. Germline V CDR1 and CDR2: DFQATT, SNEGSKA (reference sequence). V was cut by 0 bases and J by 3 bases, with 9 bases left in between. The CDR3 coding sequence is TGCAGTGCTAGAGACGGTCGAGGCTACAATGAGCAGTTCTTC. It yields the protein CSARDGRGYNEQFF.

This clone was counted many times. This chain connects TRBV5-8 to TRBJ2-5; D call uncertain. In germline, CDR1 is SGHTS, CDR2 YDEGEE. Trimming removed 0 bases at V and 0 bases at J, with 9 bases between. The CDR3 is 15 residues long. In DNA form, the CDR3 reads TGTGCCAGCAGCTTGGAAGGACGTAACCAAGAGACCCAGTACTTC. Its protein is CASSLEGRNQETQYF.

The chain has TRBV30 and TRBJ1-3, with D unclear. The V gene lost 5 bases and the J gene lost 0 bases, with 11 bases spanning the gap. From germline, CDR1 is GTSNPN and CDR2 SVGIG (reference sequence). The length of the CDR3 is 14 residues. The CDR3 loop is CAWVPSSSGNTIYF. The CDR3 region has the DNA TGTGCCTGGGTACCCTCGAGCTCTGGAAACACCATATATTTT.

This clone was seen a handful of times. The junction and the germline gene differ at one end; a read error may be behind it. The rearrangement links TRBV12-3 or TRBV12-4 to TRBJ1-4; a weak D match, TRBD1 (6 bases). CDR3 length: 14 residues. As DNA, the CDR3 is TGTGCCAGCAGTCCCCCAGGGGTGGGTGAAAAACTGTCTTTT. Protein product: CASSPPGVGEKLSF.

By share of the sample, this clone is medium-sized. The rearrangement uses TRBV19 and TRBJ1-6; weak D call: TRBD1 (6 bases). CDR1 and CDR2 (germline): LNHDA, SQIVND (reference sequence). V lost 3 bases and J 8 bases, leaving 14 bases between the germline ends. This CDR3 is 15 amino acids long. The DNA for the CDR3 is TGTGCCAGTAGTATCATGGCAGGGGAGGATTCACCCCTCCACTTT. This codes for CASSIMAGEDSPLHF.

V gene TRBV7-3 combines with J gene TRBJ2-5, with 12 bases aligning to TRBD2. Germline CDR1 SGHTA, CDR2 FQGTGA. The CDR3 runs 15 residues. V lost 5 bases to trimming and J lost 1 base; unmatched junction nucleotides: 2. Written as DNA, the CDR3 is TGTGCCAGCAGCCCTAGCGGGGGGGGCCAAGAGACCCAGTACTTC. Translated, it gives CASSPSGGGQETQYF.

By frequency in the sample, this clone is medium-sized. The chain joins TRBV28 to TRBJ2-2; D is possibly TRBD1 or TRBD2 (6 bases each). Looked up from germline, CDR1 is MDHEN and CDR2 is SYDVKM. Trimming stripped 1 base from V and 0 bases from J, with 9 bases between. The length of the CDR3 is 16 residues. The CDR3 spells CASSLLRGANTGELFF. The CDR3 DNA is TGTGCCAGCAGTTTATTAAGGGGGGCGAACACCGGGGAGCTGTTTTTT.

This clone was counted a few times. The CDR3 loop is CASSPGQVTRTQYF. CDR3 coding DNA: TGTGCCAGCAGCCCGGGACAGGTGACTCGGACCCAGTACTTC. The V gene is TRBV28, the J gene TRBJ2-5; the match to TRBD1 covers 8 bases. CDR1 and CDR2 (germline): MDHEN, SYDVKM. The CDR3 is made up of 14 amino acids. Trimming cost V 6 bases and J 7 bases; bases outside gene matches: 10.

This clone is labeled as medium-sized (0.01 to 0.1%). The DNA for the CDR3 is TGTGCCATCAGTGAGTCGATGTACGCCTTAGAGGGCGAGCAGTACTTC. The encoded protein is CAISESMYALEGEQYF. The chain links TRBV10-3 to TRBJ2-7, with TRBD2 as a possible D gene (5 bases). Trimming removed 0 bases from V and 6 bases from J, with 18 bases in between. The CDR3 is made up of 16 amino acids. Germline CDR1 ENHRY, CDR2 SYGVKD.

In its sample, this clone was seen many times. The V and J genes are TRBV5-1 and TRBJ2-1; D call uncertain. V lost 4 bases, J lost 0 bases, and 11 bases lay in between. This CDR3 is 15 amino acids long. CDR1 SGHRS and CDR2 YFSETQ come from the germline V gene. The CDR3 region is CASSVTASSYNEQFF. CDR3 DNA: TGCGCCAGCAGCGTGACTGCCAGCTCCTACAATGAGCAGTTCTTC.

This clone is labeled medium-sized (0.01 to 0.1%). V gene TRBV12-3 or TRBV12-4 combines with J gene TRBJ2-7; TRBD2 is a possible D gene (6 bases). V was trimmed by 1 base and J by 2 bases, leaving 9 bases between them. This CDR3 has 14 amino acids. CDR3 sequence (DNA): TGTGCCAGCAGTTTAGGGGCGGGAACCTACGAGCAGTACTTC. It codes for CASSLGAGTYEQYF.

This clone is medium-sized within its sample. This sequence joins TRBV6-1 and TRBJ2-7; 14 bases map to TRBD2. The V segment lost 10 bases and the J segment 6 bases; nucleotides outside the gene matches: 11. Germline values: CDR1 MNHNS, CDR2 SASEGT. CDR3 length equals 15 residues. The CDR3 sequence: CATGWGLAGVGEQYF. The CDR3 bases are TGTGCCACCGGATGGGGACTAGCGGGAGTAGGCGAGCAGTACTTC.